One sample yielded the 19 T cell receptor beta chains listed below, sequenced in a study of metastatic and nonmetastatic thyroid tumors. Patients had received no treatment of any kind before thyroid surgery. TCRdb re-analyzed the PCR reads using MiXCR. The table shows roughly 30,000 clones, with roughly 16% occurring only once. The material sequenced was blood. These TCRs come from a female donor with papillary thyroid cancer or a benign thyroid nodule (not recorded which). Some clones in this sample may be carry-over from other donors' samples.

This clone was observed at least ten times. The chain carries TRBV20-1 and TRBJ2-5, with a possible D match to TRBD1 (6 bases). The CDR3 totals 13 residues. CDR1 and CDR2 from the germline V gene are DFQATT and SNEGSKA (reference sequence). Trimming left V 7 bases short and J 5 bases short, with 17 bases between. This CDR3 is CSVQGQDGETQYF. CDR3 coding DNA: TGCAGTGTTCAGGGGCAGGACGGGGAGACCCAGTACTTC.

With regard to this clone: A much larger clone differs by one base, so this may be a read error. The chain employs TRBV6-2 or TRBV6-3 and TRBJ2-1, with TRBD2 as a possible D gene (6 bases). Germline CDR1 and CDR2: MNHEY and SVGEGT. The CDR3 spans 14 residues. In DNA, the CDR3 is TGTGCCAGCACTACGGCGGGGCCTGCTAATGTGCAGTTCTTC. Amino acid sequence: CASTTAGPANVQFF.

A note on this clone: One end of the junction does not line up with germline, which may come from a read error. The V and J genes are TRBV7-2 and TRBJ1-1; D call uncertain. Germline V gives CDR1 SGHTA, CDR2 FQGNSA. CDR3 length equals 14 residues. In DNA, the CDR3 is TGTGCCAGCGGCTTGGGTCGGGAGGACACTGAAGCTTTCTTT. Protein sequence: CASGLGREDTEAFF.

The genes are TRBV11-2 and TRBJ2-7; 11 bases fit TRBD2. Germline CDR1 reads SGHAT; CDR2 reads FQNNGV. V lost 2 bases, J lost 4 bases, and 7 bases stayed unmatched. The CDR3 is 16 amino acids. The CDR3: CASSLFTSGRGYEQYF. In DNA form, the CDR3 reads TGTGCCAGCAGCTTATTCACTAGCGGGAGAGGGTACGAGCAGTACTTC.

Many counts were recorded for this clone. The J gene is TRBJ2-5, the V gene TRBV30; 9 nucleotides match TRBD1. The V segment lost 2 bases and the J segment 5 bases; nucleotides outside the gene matches: 9. The CDR3 totals 15 residues. Germline CDR1 is GTSNPN and CDR2 is SVGIG (reference sequence). The DNA for the CDR3 is TGTGCCTGGAGTCCATACAGGGGGCTACGGGAGACCCAGTACTTC. Its translation: CAWSPYRGLRETQYF.

This clone was detected many times. This chain connects TRBV14 to TRBJ1-6; D ambiguous. Trimming took 0 bases from V and 8 from J, leaving 5 bases between them. The germline V gene encodes CDR1 SGHDN and CDR2 FVKESK. This CDR3 contains 13 residues. DNA for the CDR3: TGTGCCAGCAGCCAAGAACTGGATTCACCCCTCCACTTT. Its protein is CASSQELDSPLHF. The complete variable domain, with remaining parts taken from reference TRBV14 and TRBJ1-6, reads EAGVTQFPSHSVIEKGQTVTLRCDPISGHDNLYWYRRVMGKEIKFLLHFVKESKQDESGMPNNRFLAERTGGTYSTLKVQPAELEDSGVYFCASSQELDSPLHFGNGTRLTVT.

In this sample, this clone turned up many times. The rearrangement uses TRBV20-1 and TRBJ1-1; tentative D call: TRBD1 (6 bases). Trimming took off 0 bases at V and 0 bases at J, with 14 bases between the two ends. CDR1 and CDR2 from the germline V gene are DFQATT and SNEGSKA (reference sequence). The CDR3 spans 16 residues. CDR3 bases: TGCAGTGCTAGAGAACAGGGACGTCCGGTGAACACTGAAGCTTTCTTT. As protein: CSAREQGRPVNTEAFF.

At least ten counts were recorded for this clone. The genes are TRBV3-1 and TRBJ1-2; the D gene is possibly TRBD1 (6 bases). Germline V gene data show CDR1 as LGHDT and CDR2 as YNNKEL (reference sequence). Trimming shortened V by 1 base and J by 11 bases, and 17 bases separated the two germline ends. This CDR3 has 14 amino acids. CDR3: CASSQASGQGLYTF. The CDR3 DNA reads as TGTGCCAGCAGCCAAGCGTCGGGGCAGGGGCTATACACCTTC.

Ten or more counts support this clone. The same CDR3 can be traced to other DNA sequences in this sample. The chain uses TRBV28 and TRBJ1-1; no clear D gene. The CDR3 is 16 amino acids. In germline, CDR1 is MDHEN, CDR2 SYDVKM. Trimming took 6 bases from V and 0 from J, leaving 17 bases between them. This CDR3 is CASRTYSGYLNTEAFF. CDR3 coding DNA: TGTGCCAGCAGAACCTATTCAGGATATCTGAACACTGAAGCTTTCTTT.

This rearrangement joins TRBV12-3 or TRBV12-4 to TRBJ2-5; possibly TRBD1 or TRBD2 for D (7 bases each). The V and J ends lost 6 bases and 1 base respectively, with 18 bases between them. This CDR3 has 16 amino acids. This chain's CDR3 is CASRSTGDYPQETQYF. The CDR3 nucleotides read TGTGCCAGCAGGTCCACAGGGGACTATCCCCAAGAGACCCAGTACTTC.

This clone was seen repeatedly, ten times or more. CDR3 nucleotide sequence: TGTGCCAGTAGTATAGGACTAGCGGGGACCTACGAGCAGTACTTC. Translating gives CASSIGLAGTYEQYF. This chain connects TRBV19 to TRBJ2-7; TRBD2 matches 11 bases. V was clipped by 1 base and J by 2 bases; unmatched bases: 1. This CDR3 has 15 residues. CDR1 and CDR2 from the germline V gene are LNHDA and SQIVND (reference sequence).

This clone was seen ten or more times. The chain uses TRBV20-1 and TRBJ2-7, with D maybe TRBD2 (6 bases). The germline V gene has CDR1 DFQATT and CDR2 SNEGSKA (reference sequence). The V end lost 5 bases, the J end lost 7 bases, and 18 bases lay between the germline ends. CDR3 length: 13 residues. The CDR3 is CSAGRSGVEEQYF. In DNA, the CDR3 is TGCAGTGCTGGCCGCTCGGGAGTTGAAGAGCAGTACTTC.

The count of this clone is one. The chain recombines TRBV11-3 with TRBJ1-2, with D unclear. The CDR3 is made up of 14 amino acids. V lost 0 bases and J 5 bases, leaving 10 bases between the germline ends. Germline V gene sequence: CDR1 SGHNT, CDR2 YENEEA. The CDR3 coding sequence is TGTGCCAGCAGCTTAGATAACACAGAGTATGGCTACACCTTC. It yields the protein CASSLDNTEYGYTF.

By sample share, this clone is medium-sized. The rearrangement uses TRBV27 and TRBJ2-7; 7 bases map to TRBD2. Per germline, CDR1 MNHEY and CDR2 SMNVEV (reference sequence). There are 15 residues in the CDR3. The V and J ends lost 3 bases and 7 bases, in that order; junction bases with no gene match: 12. CDR3 sequence (DNA): TGTGCCAGCAGTTTGTTTCGCGGGATGGGGGGGGAGCAGTACTTC. Encoded protein: CASSLFRGMGGEQYF.

In its sample, this clone was seen many times. V is TRBV28 and J is TRBJ2-3, with 12 bases aligning to TRBD2. After removal of 5 bases from V and 4 bases from J, the junction contained 7 bases not matched to a gene. The V gene's germline CDR1 is MDHEN and CDR2 SYDVKM. The length of the CDR3 is 16 residues. CDR3 DNA: TGTGCCAGCAGTACCCGGACTAGCGGGATCCCAGATACGCAGTATTTT. Translation: CASSTRTSGIPDTQYF.

This clone was found many times. In DNA, the CDR3 is TGTGCCAGCCGGACTAGCGGGAGGAGCGAGCAGTACTTC. Translating it yields CASRTSGRSEQYF. The genes are TRBV5-6 and TRBJ2-7; 14 positions match TRBD2. This CDR3 is built from 13 residues. Trimming took 7 bases from V and 6 from J; bases not matched to a gene: 3. Germline CDR1 is SGHDT and CDR2 is YYEEEE.

Regarding this clone: This may be a read error, as it is one base from a much larger clone. The rearrangement joins TRBV11-3 to TRBJ2-7; 9 bases are shared with TRBD2. The CDR3 totals 15 residues. Per the germline V gene, CDR1 is SGHNT and CDR2 is YENEEA. J gave up 2 bases and V 5 bases, and 7 bases lay outside the gene matches. The CDR3 sequence: CASSPTSGWAYEQYF. For the CDR3, the DNA is TGTGCCAGCAGCCCTACTAGCGGGTGGGCCTACGAGCAGTACTTC.

The sample holds many counts of this clone. This chain joins TRBV29-1 and TRBJ1-2; no clear D gene. The germline CDR1 and CDR2 sequences are SQVTM and ANQGSEA. The V end lost 4 bases, the J end lost 7 bases, and 13 bases lay between the germline ends. The CDR3 sequence is 12 residues long. This chain's CDR3 is CSVGDPPGGYTF. The CDR3 DNA is TGCAGCGTTGGAGATCCCCCTGGTGGCTACACCTTC.

This clone was seen ten or more times. V is TRBV20-1 and J is TRBJ1-6, with a weak D call TRBD1 (5 bases). Germline V lookup: CDR1 DFQATT, CDR2 SNEGSKA (reference sequence). The V end was cut by 1 base, the J end by 7 bases, with 14 bases between. The CDR3 contains 15 residues. The CDR3 region is CSARVTAGSNSPLHF. DNA for the CDR3: TGCAGTGCTAGAGTTACGGCAGGGTCAAATTCACCCCTCCACTTT.